The T cell receptor beta chain described here comes from a study of shared clonotypes between healthy human individuals. Comments on this clone: Its antigen remains unknown.

The V segment lost 2 bases and the J segment 0 bases; nucleotides outside the gene matches: 8. The germline V gene encodes CDR1 SNHLY and CDR2 FYNNEI. The CDR3 is 19 amino acids. General study results and limits: Clonotype sharing across donors was expected to vary with sequencing depth.

The assay was immunoSEQ multiplex PCR, and TCRdb's table has in-frame clones only and misses some. The data contain about 2 million clones, about 95% of them singletons. Selected positively for CCR7 and CD45RO-negative, naive CD8 cells excluded terminally differentiated effector memory CD45RA+ cells. This TCR came from a man in his late teens or twenties in good health. Sample: naive CD8+ T cells sorted from blood. This chain connects TRBV2 to TRBJ2-1; 12 nucleotides agree with TRBD2. CDR3 loop: CASSEWGLAGGSSYNEQFF. In DNA, the CDR3 is TGTGCCAGCAGTGAATGGGGTCTAGCGGGAGGGAGCTCCTACAATGAGCAGTTCTTC.